This record looks at one T cell receptor beta chain sequence and its context. Its antigen is still unknown. Assay: immunoSEQ multiplex PCR; the TCRdb copy retains only in-frame clones and omits some. The profile covers about 30,000 clones, with around 94% appearing a single time and 0.65% to 0.85% taken by the ten largest. This sample was included in a study of T cells in localized non-small cell lung cancer. Study results and limitations: Paired adjacent lung recovered a median approximately 57 of the top 100 tumor clones.

Germline CDR1 WNHNN, CDR2 SYGVQD (reference sequence). The CDR3 runs 12 residues. The trim removed 7 bases at V and 10 bases at J, leaving 7 bases unmatched. This sample comprised peripheral blood, obtained before any cancer treatment. The receptor was derived from a woman aged 35 to 70 with stage I lung adenocarcinoma. The chain combines TRBV10-1 with TRBJ2-1, with 7 bases identical to TRBD1. The CDR3 bases are TGCGCCAGCATGGGGGCCAGGGGGGAGCAGTTCTTC. Translated, it gives CASMGARGEQFF.